The source of this T cell receptor beta chain is a study of blood T cell repertoires in COVID-19. Study summary: Samples came from the United States, Italy and Spain, spanning acute and convalescent COVID-19. T cells, B-cell-depleted T cells, or PBMCs provided the cDNA or gDNA that served as material.

How the authors handled the data: Counts of nucleated cells, estimated from reference gene primer amplification, were obtained. This table comes from immunoSEQ multiplex PCR, and its TCRdb copy is limited to in-frame clones, with some not included. That table is the source of V, J and clone size, and D and trimming were worked out from the DNA. The sample yields over 200,000 clones, 80% to 85% seen once. This CDR3 is built from 15 residues. Trimming removed 5 bases from V and 5 bases from J; junction bases left unmatched: 12. Germline V gene lookup returns CDR1 SGHAT and CDR2 FQNNGV. Sequenced: peripheral blood. This TCR came from a man aged 50-60 years with active or convalescent COVID-19. This chain connects TRBV11-2 to TRBJ2-7, with 7 bases fitting TRBD1. The CDR3 DNA sequence: TGTGCCAGCAGCCTCGAGGGGGCGTTTAGGAACGAGCAGTACTTC. This codes for CASSLEGAFRNEQYF.